This T cell receptor (beta chain) was recovered during a study of T-cell reconstitution after alpha-beta-depleted transplantation in children. Unique molecular identifiers were incorporated when the TCRbeta library was constructed. TCRdb re-derived calls from the PCR reads in MiXCR, one entry per CDR3 protein. The sample has about 500,000 distinct CDR3 sequences; about an eighth are singletons. As for this clonotype: Its antigen remains unknown.

Study-wide findings and caveats: Among T cells one year after transplant, newly produced cells accounted for most counts and diversity. By about two months after transplant, alpha-beta T cells reportedly arose from several hundred graft clones that had expanded.

The CDR3 runs 14 residues. The germline V and J ends were trimmed by 8 bases and 0 bases, with 16 bases remaining between them. The germline V gene has CDR1 SQVTM and CDR2 ANQGSEA. Sequencing was performed on PBMCs, mostly from graft donor cells, taken 180 days after TCRalphabeta/CD19-depleted stem cell transplant. This rearrangement joins TRBV29-1 to TRBJ1-1; tentatively, D is TRBD1 (6 bases). This sequence originates from a female patient aged 2-10 years who had a stem cell transplant for aplastic anemia, so the T cells may come from the graft donor. The CDR3, as DNA: TGCAGCACTCGACAGGCCTGGCTGAACACTGAAGCTTTCTTT. Translating gives CSTRQAWLNTEAFF.